These 32 T cell receptor beta chains share one sample of origin, sequenced in a study of vaccination and CD4 T cells after COVID-19. As for treatment: approximately nine-day PBMC culture with coronavirus spike peptide pools or control peptides (ViraFEST assay). Antigens for these TCRs are unknown. The Oncomine TCR Beta short-read assay was what sequenced the DNA obtained from cultured CD4+ T cells. TCRdb analysed the PCR reads with MiXCR anew, one entry per CDR3 protein. The sample lists about 24,000 distinct CDR3 sequences; about 56% were seen once. Sequencing was performed on CD4+ T cells from blood, cultured in vitro. The receptors here all came from a human donor who had recovered from COVID-19.

V is TRBV19 and J is TRBJ1-2, with 7 bases lining up with TRBD1. The CDR3 has 14 amino acids. V lost 6 bases to trimming and J lost 5 bases; unmatched junction nucleotides: 9. The germline V gene encodes CDR1 LNHDA and CDR2 SQIVND (reference sequence). Here the CDR3 DNA reads TGTGCCAGTAGCAACAGGGGCCAGGGGTATGGCTACACCTTC. This gives the protein CASSNRGQGYGYTF.

This clonotype was seen only once. This sequence joins TRBV6-1 and TRBJ1-3, with D unclear. This CDR3 is built from 14 residues. Germline-derived CDR1 and CDR2 are MNHNS and SASEGT. The V end was cut by 6 bases, the J end by 3 bases, with 12 bases between. CDR3 coding DNA: TGTGCCAGCAGCTCCAACAGCGTTGGAAACACCATATATTTT. Its protein product is CASSSNSVGNTIYF.

This rearrangement joins TRBV25-1 to TRBJ1-1; D remains ambiguous. V gave up 11 bases and J gave up 0 bases, with 19 bases separating them. The CDR3 contains 15 residues. CDR1 and CDR2 from the germline V gene are MGHDK and SYGVNS. The CDR3 DNA reads TGTGCCTCGGCCCCCCCTGGGCCAATGAACACTGAAGCTTTCTTT. It yields the protein CASAPPGPMNTEAFF.

V usage is TRBV19 and J usage is TRBJ1-2, with TRBD1 matching over 8 bases. Germline V gene data show CDR1 as LNHDA and CDR2 as SQIVND (reference sequence). This CDR3 comprises 14 residues. With V trimmed by 3 bases and J by 7 bases, 7 bases remained unmatched. The CDR3 DNA sequence: TGTGCCAGTAGTATCGGACAGGGTCAGGTTGGCTACACCTTC. It yields the protein CASSIGQGQVGYTF.

J is TRBJ1-1 and V is TRBV7-8; unclear D gene. Deletions cut 5 bases from V and 1 base from J, with 14 bases between. There are 15 residues in the CDR3. Germline loops: CDR1 SGHVS, CDR2 FQNEAQ. The CDR3 protein is CASSPEGRENTEAFF. As DNA, the CDR3 is TGTGCCAGCAGCCCAGAGGGCCGCGAGAACACTGAAGCTTTCTTT.

This clonotype has only one observation. This chain uses TRBV30 with TRBJ1-2, with D tentatively TRBD1 (5 bases). Germline CDR1 and CDR2: GTSNPN and SVGIG (reference sequence). Trimming removed 0 bases from V and 4 bases from J, with 18 bases in between. This CDR3 spans 16 amino acids. CDR3 bases: TGTGCCTGGAGTGTAAACAGGCCGCTACAATCCTATGGCTACACCTTC. The encoded protein is CAWSVNRPLQSYGYTF.

The chain uses TRBV7-9 and TRBJ1-1; D may be TRBD1 (5 bases). Per germline, CDR1 SEHNR and CDR2 FQNEAQ (reference sequence). The CDR3 is made up of 13 amino acids. The ends were cut back, 3 bases at V and 8 bases at J, with 13 bases in the middle. The CDR3 sequence is CASSFEGAREAFF. The CDR3 DNA follows: TGTGCCAGCAGCTTCGAAGGGGCCCGAGAAGCTTTCTTT.

This clonotype has more than one count but fewer than ten. J is TRBJ1-6 and V is TRBV13, with 8 bases fitting TRBD1. V gave up 5 bases and J gave up 7 bases; unmatched junction bases: 7. Looked up from germline, CDR1 is PRHDT and CDR2 is FYEKMQ (reference sequence). The CDR3 consists of 15 residues. The CDR3 loop is CASSRRDRINSPLHF. The CDR3 nucleotides are TGTGCCAGCAGCCGCCGGGACAGGATAAATTCACCCCTCCACTTT.

The rearrangement joins TRBV7-6 to TRBJ2-5; 9 bases match TRBD2. CDR3 size: 16 residues. Germline assignment: CDR1 SGHVS and CDR2 FNYEAQ. Trimming cost V 3 bases and J 6 bases; bases outside gene matches: 11. CDR3 protein: CASSFGVAGDEKTQYF. The CDR3 region has the DNA TGTGCCAGCAGCTTCGGGGTAGCGGGAGATGAGAAGACCCAGTACTTC. Based on the CDR3 plus reference TRBV7-6 and TRBJ2-5, the full variable domain is GAGVSQSPRYKVTKRGQDVALRCDPISGHVSLYWYRQALGQGPEFLTYFNYEAQQDKSGLPNDRFSAERPEGSISTLTIQRTEQRDSAMYRCASSFGVAGDEKTQYFGPGTRLLVL.

V is TRBV27 and J is TRBJ2-7, with TRBD1 identical over 8 bases. Germline CDR1 is MNHEY and CDR2 is SMNVEV (reference sequence). The trim removed 6 bases at V and 3 bases at J, leaving 13 bases unmatched. The length of the CDR3 is 16 residues. The CDR3: CASSFSAGQVDYEQYF. As DNA, the CDR3 is TGTGCCAGCAGCTTCTCCGCGGGACAGGTCGACTACGAGCAGTACTTC.

The CDR3 here is CATSDTEPDWYLNTGELFF. The CDR3 DNA follows: TGTGCCACCAGTGACACAGAGCCCGACTGGTACCTGAACACCGGGGAGCTGTTTTTT. The V and J genes are TRBV24-1 and TRBJ2-2; D is uncertain. Germline V gene lookup returns CDR1 KGHDR and CDR2 SFDVKD. The CDR3 contains 19 residues. Trimming took off 4 bases at V and 1 base at J, with 21 bases between the two ends.

This clonotype was seen a handful of times. The chain carries TRBV7-2 and TRBJ2-3, with D unclear. The germline CDR1 and CDR2 sequences are SGHTA and FQGNSA. V was trimmed by 1 base and J by 4 bases, leaving 3 bases between them. CDR3 length: 12 amino acids. For the CDR3, the DNA is TGTGCCAGCAGCTTAGTTCCAGATACGCAGTATTTT. It translates to CASSLVPDTQYF.

This sequence joins TRBV4-2 and TRBJ2-3, with 9 positions matching TRBD2. The CDR3 is made up of 16 amino acids. Germline values: CDR1 LGHNA, CDR2 YNFKEQ. The V gene end was trimmed by 1 base and the J gene end by 7 bases; junction bases not matched to a gene: 9. The CDR3: CASSQGTASGANTQYF. In DNA, the CDR3 is TGTGCCAGCAGCCAAGGAACGGCTAGCGGGGCTAATACGCAGTATTTT.

This clonotype turned up a few times. A junction end diverges from the germline sequence, so it may reflect a read error. The rearrangement links TRBV6-2 or TRBV6-3 to TRBJ2-3; 8 bases are shared with TRBD2. The CDR3 is 13 amino acids. The germline gives CDR1 MNHEY, CDR2 SVGEGT. CDR3 loop: CASKLQGDSGMNF. CDR3 nucleotides: TGTGCCAGCAAACTACAGGGTGATAGCGGGATGAATTTT.

J is TRBJ2-7 and V is TRBV6-2 or TRBV6-3, with TRBD2 matching 8 bases. V gave up 6 bases and J gave up 6 bases; unmatched junction bases: 7. The V gene's germline CDR1 is MNHEY and CDR2 SVGEGT. The CDR3 totals 13 residues. The DNA of the CDR3 is TGTGCCAGCAGCCGGGAGGGCCCTCTCGAGCAGTACTTC. Amino acids: CASSREGPLEQYF.

The chain couples TRBV30 to TRBJ1-6, with TRBD1 identical over 7 bases. Germline V gene sequence: CDR1 GTSNPN, CDR2 SVGIG (reference sequence). Unmatched junction bases numbered 3, after V lost 4 bases and J lost 0 bases. This CDR3 is 15 amino acids long. The CDR3 DNA reads as TGTGCCTGGATGGGACAGAACTCCTATAATTCACCCCTCCACTTT. It translates to CAWMGQNSYNSPLHF.

The CDR3 region is CSAPEGDTQYF. DNA for the CDR3: TGCAGTGCCCCGGAAGGGGATACGCAGTATTTT. The chain uses TRBV20-1 and TRBJ2-3; D uncertain. This CDR3 comprises 11 residues. Germline V CDR1 and CDR2: DFQATT, SNEGSKA (reference sequence). Trimming stripped 6 bases from V and 6 bases from J, with 10 bases between.

The V gene is TRBV20-1, the J gene TRBJ2-1, with a tentative D call TRBD2 (5 bases). Trimming left V 6 bases short and J 6 bases short, with 12 bases between. The CDR3 extends over 12 amino acids. The germline CDR1 and CDR2 sequences are DFQATT and SNEGSKA (reference sequence). CDR3 in amino acids: CSAGKEGNEQFF. The CDR3 nucleotides are TGCAGTGCGGGAAAAGAGGGCAATGAGCAGTTCTTC.

This clonotype showed up just a few times. The chain has TRBV4-3 and TRBJ2-3; 9 bases are shared with TRBD2. There are 15 residues in the CDR3. The germline V gene has CDR1 LGHNA and CDR2 YSLEER. V was pared by 0 bases and J by 8 bases, with 6 bases of the junction left unmatched. Here the CDR3 reads CASSQDRLAGSTQYF. CDR3 bases: TGCGCCAGCAGCCAAGACCGCCTAGCGGGAAGTACGCAGTATTTT.

In this sample, this clonotype turned up once. CDR3 sequence reads: CASSLRDSPRETQYF. CDR3 sequence (DNA): TGTGCCAGCAGCTTGCGCGACAGCCCCCGGGAGACCCAGTACTTC. The chain is built from TRBV7-9 and TRBJ2-5, with TRBD1 as a possible D gene (5 bases). V shed 3 bases and J shed 5 bases, with 16 bases lying between them. The CDR3 is 15 residues long. Per germline, CDR1 SEHNR and CDR2 FQNEAQ (reference sequence). The full variable domain, in which reference TRBV7-9 and TRBJ2-5 provide the parts outside the CDR3, is DTGVSQNPRHKITKRGQNVTFRCDPISEHNRLYWYRQTLGQGPEFLTYFQNEAQLEKSRLLSDRFSAERPKGSFSTLEIQRTEQGDSAMYLCASSLRDSPRETQYFGPGTRLLVL.

The chain recombines TRBV5-1 with TRBJ1-5, with 7 bases fitting TRBD1. This CDR3 contains 13 residues. Per germline, CDR1 SGHRS and CDR2 YFSETQ. V gave up 4 bases and J gave up 4 bases; unmatched junction bases: 2. The CDR3 region is CASSTQGNQPQHF. CDR3 DNA sequence: TGCGCCAGCAGCACACAGGGGAATCAGCCCCAGCATTTT.

Worth noting for this clonotype: A clone one base away is much larger, so this may be a read error. The chain uses TRBV6-2 or TRBV6-3 and TRBJ1-5; possible D gene TRBD1, 5 bases. The CDR3 sequence is 14 residues long. Germline V CDR1 and CDR2: MNHEY, SVGEGT. The germline V and J ends were trimmed by 0 bases and 6 bases, with 9 bases remaining between them. The CDR3: CASSYSGGIQPQHF. The CDR3 DNA sequence: TGTGCCAGCAGTTACTCCGGGGGGATTCAGCCCCAGCATTTT.

The chain recombines TRBV19 with TRBJ2-3, with D possibly TRBD2 on 5 matching bases. Germline CDR1 LNHDA, CDR2 SQIVND (reference sequence). The CDR3 runs to 15 residues. V gave up 3 bases and J gave up 4 bases, with 14 bases separating them. CDR3 coding DNA: TGTGCCAGTAGTATTCCTAGCAATTTCGCAGATACGCAGTATTTT. Protein: CASSIPSNFADTQYF.

The chain combines TRBV19 with TRBJ1-1; D unclear. The CDR3 runs 13 residues. V was cut by 5 bases and J by 0 bases, with 7 bases left in between. The germline gives CDR1 LNHDA, CDR2 SQIVND (reference sequence). This CDR3 is CASSLGMNTEAFF. The CDR3 coding sequence is TGTGCCAGTAGTCTAGGGATGAACACTGAAGCTTTCTTT.

The chain is built from TRBV6-2 or TRBV6-3 and TRBJ1-1, with a possible D match to TRBD1 (5 bases). Trimming stripped 2 bases from V and 6 bases from J, with 16 bases between. CDR3 size: 15 residues. The V gene's germline CDR1 is MNHEY and CDR2 SVGEGT. The CDR3 protein is CASSYGEGALSEAFF. The CDR3 DNA sequence: TGTGCCAGCAGTTACGGCGAAGGGGCGCTGTCTGAAGCTTTCTTT.

The chain has TRBV20-1 and TRBJ1-2, with D maybe TRBD1 (5 bases). The germline V gene has CDR1 DFQATT and CDR2 SNEGSKA (reference sequence). The CDR3 has 13 residues. The V end lost 3 bases, the J end lost 8 bases, and 16 bases lay between the germline ends. This CDR3 is CSASVTRVYGYTF. CDR3 sequence (DNA): TGCAGTGCTAGTGTGACCAGGGTATACGGCTACACCTTC.

This clonotype was counted once. CDR3 DNA: TGCAGTGCTAGATATTCGGGGCGAGATTATAACTATGGCTACACCTTC. Amino acid sequence: CSARYSGRDYNYGYTF. The chain uses TRBV20-1 and TRBJ1-2; a possible D gene is TRBD1 (5 bases). The CDR3 sequence is 16 residues long. The V and J ends lost 2 bases and 1 base respectively, with 17 bases between them. Looked up from germline, CDR1 is DFQATT and CDR2 is SNEGSKA (reference sequence).

This chain links TRBV7-2 with TRBJ1-5, with TRBD1 matching over 8 bases. Trimming cost V 5 bases and J 4 bases; bases outside gene matches: 7. The CDR3 covers 15 residues. In germline, CDR1 is SGHTA, CDR2 FQGNSA. CDR3 region: CASSPVGQGNQPQHF. CDR3 DNA sequence: TGTGCCAGCAGCCCGGTAGGACAGGGTAATCAGCCCCAGCATTTT.

This clonotype was found a few times. The gene calls are TRBV10-1 and TRBJ1-2; TRBD1 is a possible D gene (5 bases). This CDR3 comprises 19 residues. Trimming removed 0 bases at V and 4 bases at J, with 24 bases between. Germline V gene sequence: CDR1 WNHNN, CDR2 SYGVQD (reference sequence). The CDR3 sequence is CASSESNGGQGRAPYGYTF. In DNA, the CDR3 is TGCGCCAGCAGTGAGTCGAACGGAGGGCAGGGTAGGGCCCCCTATGGCTACACCTTC.

The chain carries TRBV27 and TRBJ2-1; TRBD2 agrees at 14 bases. Germline lookup yields CDR1 MNHEY and CDR2 SMNVEV (reference sequence). This CDR3 is built from 17 residues. V was pared by 2 bases and J by 1 base, with 1 base of the junction left unmatched. CDR3 coding DNA: TGTGCCAGCAGTTTAGGACTAGCGGGAGGATCCTACAATGAGCAGTTCTTC. It is translated as CASSLGLAGGSYNEQFF.

Here the CDR3 reads CASSIHRRQTGGGQPQHF. For the CDR3, the DNA is TGTGCCAGTAGTATTCACCGTCGGCAAACAGGGGGCGGGCAGCCCCAGCATTTT. The chain is built from TRBV19 and TRBJ1-5; 9 nucleotides line up with TRBD1. The germline gives CDR1 LNHDA, CDR2 SQIVND (reference sequence). The J segment lost 7 bases and the V segment lost 3 bases, leaving 16 bases of the junction unmatched. The CDR3 totals 18 residues.

This clonotype was found a few times. This chain connects TRBV15 to TRBJ2-7; weak D call: TRBD1 (6 bases). V lost 0 bases to trimming and J lost 10 bases, with 19 bases between them. This CDR3 region has 15 residues. The V gene's germline CDR1 is LNHNV and CDR2 YYDKDF (reference sequence). CDR3 sequence: CATSRDMPGQGIQYF. The CDR3, as DNA: TGTGCCACCAGCAGAGATATGCCGGGACAAGGAATACAGTACTTC.